A single sample is the source of the 5 T cell receptor beta chains below, sequenced in a study of identifying expanded T cells in peripheral blood. Only in-frame clones appear in the TCRdb table, and some are missing; sequencing was by immunoSEQ multiplex PCR. Among tens of thousands of clones listed, 89% were seen once. The sample comprised blood. The receptors shown here come from a person between 18 and 70 years old in good health.

The V gene is TRBV10-3, the J gene TRBJ2-1; 7 bases are a match to TRBD2. CDR1 is ENHRY and CDR2 is SYGVKD in the germline V gene. This CDR3 is 17 amino acids long. J was trimmed by 7 bases and V by 0 bases; bases with no gene match: 12. The CDR3 is CAISESQIRTRYNEQFF. In DNA form, the CDR3 reads TGTGCCATCAGTGAGTCGCAGATTAGGACTAGATATAATGAGCAGTTCTTC.

The chain has TRBV9 and TRBJ2-1; perhaps TRBD1 as D (6 bases). V gave up 0 bases and J gave up 7 bases, with 17 bases separating them. CDR3 length: 16 amino acids. Germline V gene lookup returns CDR1 SGDLS and CDR2 YYNGEE. The CDR3 loop is CASSVGGTIRGNEQFF. CDR3 DNA: TGTGCCAGCAGCGTAGGAGGGACAATTCGTGGTAATGAGCAGTTCTTC.

The rearrangement links TRBV28 to TRBJ2-1; D is perhaps TRBD2 (6 bases). V lost 2 bases and J lost 0, with 8 bases in between. CDR1 is MDHEN and CDR2 is SYDVKM in the germline V gene. The length of the CDR3 is 15 residues. The CDR3 nucleotides are TGTGCCAGCAGTTTACCGGGGGTCTCCTACAATGAGCAGTTCTTC. As protein: CASSLPGVSYNEQFF.

The chain recombines TRBV6-6 with TRBJ2-7; D may correspond to TRBD1 or TRBD2 (6 bases each). V was cut by 2 bases and J by 0 bases, with 14 bases left in between. CDR3 size: 16 residues. The germline V gene encodes CDR1 MNHNY and CDR2 SVGAGI (reference sequence). CDR3 protein: CASSYDGGASSYEQYF. The CDR3 nucleotides read TGTGCCAGCAGTTACGACGGGGGCGCCTCCTCCTACGAGCAGTACTTC.

The V gene is TRBV4-3, the J gene TRBJ2-7; no reliable D call. Germline V gives CDR1 LGHNA, CDR2 YSLEER. This CDR3 region has 16 residues. V lost 0 bases and J 2 bases, leaving 14 bases between the germline ends. The CDR3 loop reads CASSQEGAARPYEQYF. CDR3 in DNA: TGCGCCAGCAGCCAAGAGGGCGCAGCCCGACCCTACGAGCAGTACTTC.